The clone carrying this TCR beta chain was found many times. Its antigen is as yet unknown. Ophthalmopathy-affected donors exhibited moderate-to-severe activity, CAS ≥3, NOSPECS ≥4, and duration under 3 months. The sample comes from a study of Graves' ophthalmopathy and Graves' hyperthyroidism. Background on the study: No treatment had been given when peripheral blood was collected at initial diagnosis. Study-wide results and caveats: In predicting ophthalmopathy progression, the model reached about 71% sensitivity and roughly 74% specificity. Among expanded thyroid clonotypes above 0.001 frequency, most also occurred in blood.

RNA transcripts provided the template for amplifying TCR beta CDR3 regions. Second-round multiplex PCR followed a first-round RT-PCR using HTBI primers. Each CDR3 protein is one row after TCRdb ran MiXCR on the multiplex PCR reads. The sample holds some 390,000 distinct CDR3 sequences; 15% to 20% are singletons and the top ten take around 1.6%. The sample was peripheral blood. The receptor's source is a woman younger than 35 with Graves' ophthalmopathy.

The CDR3 nucleotides read TGTGCCACCAACAGGGGGGGGATGAACACTGAAGCTTTCTTT. Its protein is CATNRGGMNTEAFF. This chain links TRBV6-2 or TRBV6-3 with TRBJ1-1; 8 bases fit TRBD1. Germline trimming cut 10 bases from V and 0 bases from J; bases unmatched to any gene: 7. The CDR3 spans 14 residues. CDR1 is MNHEY, CDR2 SVGEGT, per germline.